The T cell receptor beta chain under discussion was sequenced for a study of blood T cell repertoires in COVID-19. Study as a whole: The United States, Italy and Spain provided the acute and convalescent COVID-19 samples. Nucleic acid was either cDNA or gDNA, and it came from T cells, B-cell-depleted T cells, or PBMCs.

This clone was counted a single time. This CDR3 spans 16 amino acids. Trimming took 4 bases from V and 7 from J, leaving 20 bases between them. The germline gives CDR1 SGHKS, CDR2 YYEKEE (reference sequence). How the authors handled the data: Estimation of nucleated cell counts was performed using reference gene primer amplification. The protocol was immunoSEQ multiplex PCR, while the TCRdb copy is restricted to in-frame clones and leaves out a portion. Clonal size and the V and J genes are those of that table, whereas D and trimming came from the DNA. The sample yields some 89,000 clones, 82% seen once.

The clonotype originates from an elderly woman with acute or convalescent COVID-19. The chain joins TRBV5-5 to TRBJ1-4; tentative D call: TRBD1 (5 bases). Material: peripheral blood. The CDR3 region has the DNA TGTGCCAGCAGCCCGAAATTATCGGGTCAGGGTGAAAAACTGTTTTTT. Translated, it gives CASSPKLSGQGEKLFF.